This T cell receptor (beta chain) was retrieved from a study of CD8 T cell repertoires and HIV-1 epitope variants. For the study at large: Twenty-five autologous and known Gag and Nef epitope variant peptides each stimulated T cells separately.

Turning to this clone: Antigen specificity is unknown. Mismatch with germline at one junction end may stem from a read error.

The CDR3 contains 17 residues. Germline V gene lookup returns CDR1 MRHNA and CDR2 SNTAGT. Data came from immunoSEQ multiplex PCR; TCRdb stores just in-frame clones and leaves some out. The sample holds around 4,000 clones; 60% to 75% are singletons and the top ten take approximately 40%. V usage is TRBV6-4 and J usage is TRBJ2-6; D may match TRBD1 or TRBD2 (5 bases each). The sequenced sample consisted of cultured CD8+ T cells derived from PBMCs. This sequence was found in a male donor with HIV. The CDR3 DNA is TGTGCCATCAGTGAGTCTCTGGGGGTATCTGGGGCCAACGTCCTGACTTTC. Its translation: CAISESLGVSGANVLTF.